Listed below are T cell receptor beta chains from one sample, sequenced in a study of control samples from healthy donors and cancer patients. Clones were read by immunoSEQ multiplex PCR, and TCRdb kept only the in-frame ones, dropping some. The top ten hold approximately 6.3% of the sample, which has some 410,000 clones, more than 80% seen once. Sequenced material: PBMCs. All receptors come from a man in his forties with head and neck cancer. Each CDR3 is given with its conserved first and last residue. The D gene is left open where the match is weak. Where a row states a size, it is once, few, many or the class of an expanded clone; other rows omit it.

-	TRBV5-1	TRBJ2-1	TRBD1	CASSKGQGNYNEQFF	TGCGCCAGCAGCAAAGGACAGGGGAACTACAATGAGCAGTTCTTC
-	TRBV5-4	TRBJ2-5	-	CASSPTRGETQYF	TGTGCCAGCAGCCCTACGAGGGGAGAGACCCAGTACTTC
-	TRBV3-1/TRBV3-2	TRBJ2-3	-	CASSQVADTQYF	TGTGCCAGCAGCCAAGTTGCAGATACGCAGTATTTT
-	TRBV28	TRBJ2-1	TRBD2	CASNLAGGGWEQFF	TGTGCCAGCAATTTGGCGGGAGGGGGATGGGAGCAGTTCTTC
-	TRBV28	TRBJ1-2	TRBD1	CASGTGPGYTF	TGTGCCAGTGGGACAGGCCCTGGCTACACCTTC
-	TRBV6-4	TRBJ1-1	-	CASSDELGAWNTEAFF	TGTGCCAGCAGTGACGAGTTAGGGGCCTGGAACACTGAAGCTTTCTTT
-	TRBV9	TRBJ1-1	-	CASSVGGFGTEAFF	TGTGCCAGCAGCGTAGGGGGTTTTGGCACTGAAGCTTTCTTT
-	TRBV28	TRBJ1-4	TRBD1	CAGTGTGMRKLFF	TGTGCCGGGACCGGGACAGGGATGAGGAAACTGTTTTTT
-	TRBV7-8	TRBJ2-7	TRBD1	CASSQQGTTYEQYF	TGTGCCAGCAGCCAACAGGGGACAACCTACGAGCAGTACTTC
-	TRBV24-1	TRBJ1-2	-	CATHGSSDGYTF	TGTGCCACCCACGGGTCGAGTGACGGCTACACCTTC
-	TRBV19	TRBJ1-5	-	CASDQGFWNQPQHF	TGTGCCAGTGACCAGGGTTTTTGGAATCAGCCCCAGCATTTT
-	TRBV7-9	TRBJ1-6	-	CASSLVGFNSPLHF	TGTGCCAGCAGCTTAGTGGGTTTTAATTCACCCCTCCACTTT
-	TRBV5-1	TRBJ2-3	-	CASSADGSTDTQYF	TGCGCCAGCAGCGCCGACGGAAGCACAGATACGCAGTATTTT
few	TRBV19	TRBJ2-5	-	CASSTFRGIQETQYF	TGTGCCAGTAGTACCTTCCGGGGGATCCAAGAGACCCAGTACTTC
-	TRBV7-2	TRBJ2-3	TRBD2	CASSLLAGEPDTQYF	TGTGCCAGCAGCCTTTTAGCGGGAGAGCCGGATACGCAGTATTTT
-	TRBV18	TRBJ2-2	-	CASSPKANRNTGELFF	TGTGCCAGCTCACCTAAAGCAAATAGGAACACCGGGGAGCTGTTTTTT
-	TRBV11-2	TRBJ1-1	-	CASSFNSNTEAFF	TGTGCCAGCAGCTTTAATTCGAACACTGAAGCTTTCTTT
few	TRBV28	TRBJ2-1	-	CATDTSPRGASNEQFF	TGTGCCACCGATACGTCCCCCAGGGGGGCTTCGAATGAGCAGTTCTTC
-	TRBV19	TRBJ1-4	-	CASRNRAGEEKLFF	TGTGCCAGTAGGAACCGGGCCGGAGAGGAAAAACTGTTTTTT
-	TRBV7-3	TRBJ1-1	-	CASSRIGQEAFF	TGTGCCAGCAGCCGAATCGGGCAGGAAGCTTTCTTT
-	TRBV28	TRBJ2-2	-	CASSFAAFNGELFF	TGTGCCAGCAGTTTTGCGGCGTTTAACGGGGAGCTGTTTTTT
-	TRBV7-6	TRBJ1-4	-	CASSLASGAPTNEKLFF	TGTGCCAGCAGCTTAGCGTCAGGGGCCCCAACTAATGAAAAACTGTTTTTT
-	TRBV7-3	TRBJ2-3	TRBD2	CASSLTGGADTQYF	TGTGCCAGCAGCTTAACGGGGGGGGCAGATACGCAGTATTTT
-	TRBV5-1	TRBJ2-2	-	CASSLGSPANTGELFF	TGCGCCAGCAGCTTGGGGTCACCCGCGAACACCGGGGAGCTGTTTTTT
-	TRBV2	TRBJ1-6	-	CASSEDSAYNSPLHF	TGTGCCAGCAGTGAGGACAGTGCCTATAATTCACCCCTCCACTTT
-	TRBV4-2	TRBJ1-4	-	CASSSAREKLFF	TGTGCCAGCAGCTCCGCGAGGGAAAAACTGTTTTTT
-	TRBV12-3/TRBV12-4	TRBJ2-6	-	CASSSVGVLTF	TGTGCCAGCAGTTCAGTCGGCGTCCTGACTTTC
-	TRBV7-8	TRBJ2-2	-	CASSLLTQGGAGELFF	TGTGCCAGCAGCCTCCTCACTCAGGGTGGGGCCGGGGAGCTGTTTTTT
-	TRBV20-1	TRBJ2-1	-	CSASGSREQFF	TGCAGTGCTAGCGGGAGTCGTGAGCAGTTCTTC
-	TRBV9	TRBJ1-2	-	CASSVAATNYGYTF	TGTGCCAGCAGCGTAGCGGCCACCAACTATGGCTACACCTTC
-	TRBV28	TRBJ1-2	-	CASSLGGRVYGYTF	TGTGCCAGCAGTTTAGGTGGCAGGGTCTATGGCTACACCTTC
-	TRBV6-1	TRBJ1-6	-	CASSEERLSSPLHF	TGTGCCAGCAGTGAAGAACGATTGAGTTCACCCCTCCACTTT
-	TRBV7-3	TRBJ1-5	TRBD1	CASSWSRDRKRNQPQHF	TGTGCCAGCAGCTGGAGCCGGGACAGGAAAAGAAATCAGCCCCAGCATTTT
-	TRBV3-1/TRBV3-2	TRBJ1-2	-	CASSPVRRHNYGYTF	TGTGCCAGCAGCCCCGTCCGGCGCCACAACTATGGCTACACCTTC
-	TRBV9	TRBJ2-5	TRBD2	CASSANSGGQETQYF	TGTGCCAGCAGCGCGAATAGCGGGGGTCAAGAGACCCAGTACTTC
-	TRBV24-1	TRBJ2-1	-	CATSDRGSYNEQFF	TGTGCCACCAGTGATAGGGGCTCCTACAATGAGCAGTTCTTC
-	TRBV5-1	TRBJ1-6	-	CASSSGGREVWNSPLHF	TGCGCCAGCAGCTCGGGGGGCAGGGAAGTGTGGAATTCACCCCTCCACTTT
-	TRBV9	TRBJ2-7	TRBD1	CASSVGDRGEQYF	TGTGCCAGCAGCGTAGGGGACAGGGGCGAGCAGTACTTC
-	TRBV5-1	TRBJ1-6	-	CASRVGDARDEVNSPLHF	TGCGCCAGCAGGGTCGGGGATGCCCGGGACGAGGTTAATTCACCCCTCCACTTT
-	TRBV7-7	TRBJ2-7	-	CASSPGRNSYEQYF	TGTGCTAGCAGCCCGGGACGGAATTCCTACGAGCAGTACTTC
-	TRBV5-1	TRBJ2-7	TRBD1	CASSFPGQSREQYF	TGCGCCAGCAGCTTCCCGGGACAGTCCCGCGAGCAGTACTTC
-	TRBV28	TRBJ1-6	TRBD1	CGPGQGASRGQYSPLHF	TGTGGGCCGGGACAGGGGGCCTCCAGAGGCCAATATTCACCCCTCCACTTT
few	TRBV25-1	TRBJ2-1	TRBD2	CASRAWTSGRGGNEQFF	TGTGCCAGCAGGGCATGGACTAGCGGGAGGGGAGGAAATGAGCAGTTCTTC
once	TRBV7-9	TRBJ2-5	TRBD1	CASSLTGGAETQYF	TGTGCCAGCAGCTTAACAGGGGGCGCGGAGACCCAGTACTTC
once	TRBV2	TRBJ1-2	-	CARTEANYGYTF	TGTGCCAGGACAGAGGCTAACTATGGCTACACCTTC
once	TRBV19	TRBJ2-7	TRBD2	CASSMKGGGADEQYF	TGTGCCAGTAGTATGAAGGGCGGGGGGGCGGATGAGCAGTACTTC